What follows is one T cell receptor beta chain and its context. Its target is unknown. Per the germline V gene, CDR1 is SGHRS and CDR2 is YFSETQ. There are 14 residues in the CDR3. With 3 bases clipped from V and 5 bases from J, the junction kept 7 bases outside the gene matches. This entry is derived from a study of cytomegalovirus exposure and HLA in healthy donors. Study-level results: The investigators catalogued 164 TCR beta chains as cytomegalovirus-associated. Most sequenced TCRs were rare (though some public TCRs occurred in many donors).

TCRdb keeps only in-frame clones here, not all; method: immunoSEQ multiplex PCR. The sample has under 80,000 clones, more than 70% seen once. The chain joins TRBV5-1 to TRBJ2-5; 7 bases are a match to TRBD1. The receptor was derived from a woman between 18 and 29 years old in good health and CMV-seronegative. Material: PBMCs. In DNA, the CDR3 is TGCGCCAGCAGCTCGATAACAGGGGAGGAGACCCAGTACTTC. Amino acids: CASSSITGEETQYF.